This is a list of T cell receptor beta chains from one sample in a study of control samples from healthy donors and cancer patients. TCRdb's copy holds only in-frame clones and misses some; the assay was immunoSEQ multiplex PCR. The repertoire holds approximately 100,000 clones, with just under 95% as singletons. The material sequenced was blood. The receptor set was obtained from a human donor in good health. The donor label of this sample is uncertain. Both conserved end residues are part of each CDR3. D genes are given only for firm matches. For some rows the clone size is stated as once, few or many, or as a class when expanded; others skip it.

clone_size d_call j_call v_call cdr3_length cdr3_aa cdr3_nt
- TRBD1 TRBJ2-6 TRBV6-5 15 CASRRTGDGANVLTF TGTGCCAGCAGGAGGACAGGGGACGGGGCCAACGTCCTGACTTTC
- - TRBJ1-2 TRBV7-9 13 CASSPGQNYGYTF TGTGCCAGCAGCCCGGGACAAAACTATGGCTACACCTTC
- - TRBJ1-1 TRBV30 17 CAWSVERSGRGKTEAFF TGTGCCTGGAGTGTAGAGCGGTCGGGTAGGGGTAAGACTGAAGCTTTCTTT
- TRBD1 TRBJ1-3 TRBV3-1/TRBV3-2 17 CASSQSRPTGTGNTIYF TGTGCCAGCAGCCAATCCCGCCCGACAGGGACTGGAAACACCATATATTTT
- TRBD2 TRBJ2-1 TRBV6-1 15 CASRSPSGGYNEQFF TGTGCCAGCAGGTCTCCTAGCGGGGGGTACAATGAGCAGTTCTTC
- TRBD2 TRBJ2-1 TRBV11-2 15 CASSLNILAGDEQFF TGTGCCAGCAGCTTAAATATCCTAGCGGGAGATGAGCAGTTCTTC
- TRBD2 TRBJ2-6 TRBV9 18 CASSVVPGGAYGANVLTF TGTGCCAGCAGCGTAGTTCCGGGGGGGGCCTATGGGGCCAACGTCCTGACTTTC
- - TRBJ1-1 TRBV10-2 11 CASSVDRQAFF TGCGCCAGCAGTGTTGACAGACAAGCTTTCTTT
- - TRBJ2-3 TRBV5-5 11 CASSQADTQYF TGTGCCAGCAGTCAAGCAGATACGCAGTATTTT
- TRBD2 TRBJ2-2 TRBV9 15 CASSAAGANTGELFF TGTGCCAGCAGTGCAGCGGGGGCGAACACCGGGGAGCTGTTTTTT
- - TRBJ1-2 TRBV16 13 CASSLGSTDGYTF TGTGCCAGCAGTCTTGGGTCAACGGATGGCTACACCTTC
once TRBD1 TRBJ2-1 TRBV7-2 14 CASSLDRAGNEQFF TGTGCCAGCAGCTTGGACAGGGCGGGGAATGAGCAGTTCTTC
- TRBD1 TRBJ1-1 TRBV24-1 14 CATSDPGQGGEAFF TGTGCCACCAGTGACCCGGGACAGGGGGGTGAAGCTTTCTTT
- - TRBJ1-1 TRBV19 15 CASSIKGSGFTEAFF TGTGCCAGTAGTATTAAGGGTTCCGGATTCACTGAAGCTTTCTTT
- - TRBJ2-1 TRBV28 14 CASSLSGGYNEQFF TGTGCCAGCAGTTTATCTGGGGGCTACAATGAGCAGTTCTTC
- - TRBJ1-3 TRBV3-1/TRBV3-2 16 CASSPRTVTGGNTIYF TGTGCCAGCAGCCCTCGGACAGTAACGGGCGGAAACACCATATATTTT
- - TRBJ1-3 TRBV5-1 15 CASSRQPASGNTIYF TGCGCCAGCAGCCGACAGCCAGCCTCTGGAAACACCATATATTTT
- - TRBJ2-6 TRBV25-1 15 CASSLGVRGANVLTF TGTGCCAGCAGTCTTGGTGTCCGTGGGGCCAACGTCCTGACTTTC
- - TRBJ1-5 TRBV6-4 14 CASSENHQSQPQHF TGTGCCAGCAGTGAGAATCACCAGAGTCAGCCCCAGCATTTT
- - TRBJ2-7 TRBV19 13 CASSIEASYEQYF TGTGCCAGTAGTATTGAGGCCTCCTACGAGCAGTACTTC
- - TRBJ2-1 TRBV20-1 18 CSASSGEARKASGNEQFF TGCAGTGCTAGTTCGGGGGAGGCCAGAAAGGCGTCGGGGAATGAGCAGTTCTTC
- - TRBJ1-6 TRBV3-1/TRBV3-2 15 CASSQDLNNNSPLHF TGTGCCAGCAGCCAAGATCTTAACAATAATTCACCCCTCCACTTT
few TRBD1 TRBJ2-3 TRBV5-1 15 CASSLQGVSTDTQYF TGCGCCAGCAGCTTACAGGGGGTTAGCACAGATACGCAGTATTTT
- TRBD2 TRBJ2-1 TRBV9 14 CASSPGGSANEQFF TGTGCCAGCAGCCCCGGGGGGTCGGCCAATGAGCAGTTCTTC
- - TRBJ1-5 TRBV7-2 18 CASSRKSTTDSSNQPQHF TGTGCCAGCAGCAGAAAATCTACCACGGATTCTAGCAATCAGCCCCAGCATTTT
- - TRBJ1-3 TRBV28 15 CASSTGGAAGNTIYF TGTGCCAGCAGTACGGGGGGGGCAGCAGGAAACACCATATATTTT
- - TRBJ1-2 TRBV5-6 16 CASSRATGALVGGYTF TGTGCCAGCAGCCGGGCTACCGGGGCCTTAGTCGGTGGCTACACCTTC
once - TRBJ1-1 TRBV27 14 CASSRQGQNTEAFF TGTGCCAGCAGTCGCCAGGGACAGAACACTGAAGCTTTCTTT
- - TRBJ1-3 TRBV30 12 CAWSGYGNTIYF TGTGCCTGGAGCGGTTATGGAAACACCATATATTTT
- TRBD1 TRBJ1-3 TRBV2 16 CASSRDRGVSGNTIYF TGTGCCAGCAGCCGGGACAGGGGAGTCTCGGGAAACACCATATATTTT
- - TRBJ2-2 TRBV25-1 15 CASMTRDGGPGELFF TGTGCCAGCATGACCCGGGACGGCGGACCCGGGGAGCTGTTTTTT
- - TRBJ1-2 TRBV7-2 13 CASSLARDYGYTF TGTGCCAGCAGCTTAGCGCGCGACTATGGCTACACCTTC
- - TRBJ2-2 TRBV3-1/TRBV3-2 13 CASSQRGAGELFF TGTGCCAGCAGCCAAAGAGGGGCCGGGGAGCTGTTTTTT
- - TRBJ2-7 TRBV6-2/TRBV6-3 15 CASSYSQFKTYEQYF TGTGCCAGCAGTTACTCCCAGTTTAAAACCTACGAGCAGTACTTC
- - TRBJ1-6 TRBV4-1 16 CASSQAPDRYNSPLHF TGCGCCAGCAGCCAAGCTCCCGACAGATATAATTCACCCCTCCACTTT
few - TRBJ1-2 TRBV7-9 14 CASSTGPGGIGYTF TGTGCCAGCAGCACCGGGCCGGGGGGTATTGGCTACACCTTC
- - TRBJ1-5 TRBV27 15 CASSLRWQGNQPQHF TGTGCCAGCAGTTTGAGGTGGCAGGGCAATCAGCCCCAGCATTTT
- - TRBJ1-4 TRBV25-1 15 CASSDYPVGNEKLFF TGTGCCAGCAGTGACTACCCGGTGGGGAATGAAAAACTGTTTTTT
- - TRBJ1-1 TRBV18 16 CASSPRRALENTEAFF TGTGCCAGCTCACCACGCCGGGCCCTAGAGAACACTGAAGCTTTCTTT
- TRBD1 TRBJ1-2 TRBV5-4 13 CASSRGQGDGYTF TGTGCCAGCAGCCGGGGACAGGGGGACGGCTACACCTTC
- - TRBJ2-1 TRBV19 11 CASSITEEQFF TGTGCCAGTAGTATAACGGAGGAGCAGTTCTTC
- - TRBJ1-5 TRBV5-1 14 CASSLDAEYQPQHF TGCGCCAGCAGCTTGGATGCGGAGTATCAGCCCCAGCATTTT
- - TRBJ2-1 TRBV6-5 15 CASSFLGGPSYEQFF TGTGCCAGCAGTTTCCTGGGGGGGCCTAGCTATGAGCAGTTCTTC
- - TRBJ1-3 TRBV15 12 CATGREADTIYF TGTGCCACCGGCAGAGAGGCGGACACCATATATTTT